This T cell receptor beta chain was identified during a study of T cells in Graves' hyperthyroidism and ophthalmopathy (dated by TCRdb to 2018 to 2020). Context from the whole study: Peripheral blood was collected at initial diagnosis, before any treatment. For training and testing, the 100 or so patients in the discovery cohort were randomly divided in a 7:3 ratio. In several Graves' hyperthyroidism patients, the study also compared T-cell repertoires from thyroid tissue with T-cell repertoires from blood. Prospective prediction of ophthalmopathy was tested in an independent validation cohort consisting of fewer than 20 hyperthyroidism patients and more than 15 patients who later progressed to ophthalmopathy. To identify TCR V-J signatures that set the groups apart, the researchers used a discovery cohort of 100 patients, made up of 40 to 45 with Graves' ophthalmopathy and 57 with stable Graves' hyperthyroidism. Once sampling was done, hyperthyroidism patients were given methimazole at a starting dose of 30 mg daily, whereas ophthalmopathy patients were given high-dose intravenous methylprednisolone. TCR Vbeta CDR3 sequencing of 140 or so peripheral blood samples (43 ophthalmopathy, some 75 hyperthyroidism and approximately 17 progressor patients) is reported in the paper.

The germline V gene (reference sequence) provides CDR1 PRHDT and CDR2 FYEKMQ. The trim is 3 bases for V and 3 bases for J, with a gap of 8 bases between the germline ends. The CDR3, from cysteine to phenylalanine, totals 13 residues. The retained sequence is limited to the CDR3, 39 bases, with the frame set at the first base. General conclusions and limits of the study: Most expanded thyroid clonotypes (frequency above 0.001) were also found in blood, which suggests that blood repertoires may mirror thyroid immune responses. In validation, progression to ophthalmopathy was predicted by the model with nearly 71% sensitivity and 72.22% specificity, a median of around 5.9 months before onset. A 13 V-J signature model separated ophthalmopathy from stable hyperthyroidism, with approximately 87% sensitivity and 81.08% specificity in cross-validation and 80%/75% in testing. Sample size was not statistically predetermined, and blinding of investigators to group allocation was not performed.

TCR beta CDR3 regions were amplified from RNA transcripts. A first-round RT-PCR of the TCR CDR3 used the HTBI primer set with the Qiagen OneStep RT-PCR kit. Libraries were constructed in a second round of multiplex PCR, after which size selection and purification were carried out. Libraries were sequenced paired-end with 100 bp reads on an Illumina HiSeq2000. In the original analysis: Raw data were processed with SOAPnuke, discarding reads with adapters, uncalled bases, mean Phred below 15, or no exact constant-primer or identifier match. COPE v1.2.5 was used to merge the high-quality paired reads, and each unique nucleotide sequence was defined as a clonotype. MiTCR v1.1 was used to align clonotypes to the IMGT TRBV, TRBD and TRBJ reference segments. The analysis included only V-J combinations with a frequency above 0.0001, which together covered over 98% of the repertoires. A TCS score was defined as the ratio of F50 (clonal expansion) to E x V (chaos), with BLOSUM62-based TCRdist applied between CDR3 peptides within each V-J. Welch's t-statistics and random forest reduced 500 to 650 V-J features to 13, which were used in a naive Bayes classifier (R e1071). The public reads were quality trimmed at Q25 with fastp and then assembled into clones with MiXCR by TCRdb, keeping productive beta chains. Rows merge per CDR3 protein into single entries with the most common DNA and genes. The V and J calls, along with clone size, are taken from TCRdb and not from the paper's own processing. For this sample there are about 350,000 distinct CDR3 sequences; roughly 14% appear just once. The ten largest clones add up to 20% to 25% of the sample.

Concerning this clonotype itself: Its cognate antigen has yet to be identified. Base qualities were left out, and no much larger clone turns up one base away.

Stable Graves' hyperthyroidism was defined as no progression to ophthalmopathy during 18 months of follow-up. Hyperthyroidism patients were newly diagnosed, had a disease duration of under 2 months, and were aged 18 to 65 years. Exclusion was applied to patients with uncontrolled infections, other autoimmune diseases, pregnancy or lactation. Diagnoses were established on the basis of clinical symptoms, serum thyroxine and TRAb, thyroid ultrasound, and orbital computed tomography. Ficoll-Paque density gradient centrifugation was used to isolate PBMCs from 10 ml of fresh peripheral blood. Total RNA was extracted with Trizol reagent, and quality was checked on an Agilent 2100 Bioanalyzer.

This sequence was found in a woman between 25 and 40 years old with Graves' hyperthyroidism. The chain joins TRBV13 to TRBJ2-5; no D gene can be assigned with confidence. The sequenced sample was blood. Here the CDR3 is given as CASSFPTEETQYF. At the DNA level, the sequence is TGTGCCAGCAGCTTCCCGACTGAAGAGACCCAGTACTTC.